This paragraph reports one TCR beta chain. V lost 8 bases and J lost 6, with 14 bases in between. This CDR3 is built from 13 residues. CDR1 SNHLY and CDR2 FYNNEI come from the germline V gene. The sample comes from a study of blood T cell repertoires in COVID-19. For the study at large: PBMCs, B-cell-depleted T cells, or T cells provided the cDNA or gDNA that made up the material.

Generated by immunoSEQ multiplex PCR, the TCRdb table keeps only in-frame clones and is missing some. This sample has fewer than 90,000 clones; 88% occur once, and the top ten carry approximately 7.3%. The sequence was collected from a man between 65 and 85 years old with acute or convalescent COVID-19. Sequencing was performed on peripheral blood. The chain couples TRBV2 to TRBJ2-1; the D gene is possibly TRBD1 (5 bases). The CDR3 DNA reads as TGTGCCAGCTCGTCGGACAACCGCAATGAGCAGTTCTTC. This sequence encodes CASSSDNRNEQFF.